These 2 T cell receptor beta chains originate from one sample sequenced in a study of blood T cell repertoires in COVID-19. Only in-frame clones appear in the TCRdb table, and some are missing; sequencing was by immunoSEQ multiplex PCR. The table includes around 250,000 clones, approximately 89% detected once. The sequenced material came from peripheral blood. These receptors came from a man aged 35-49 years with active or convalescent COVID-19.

The CDR3 DNA reads TGTGCCAGCAGCTTAGACGTCTACCGTAGCAATCAGCCCCAGCATTTT. Translated, it gives CASSLDVYRSNQPQHF. This chain connects TRBV7-6 to TRBJ1-5; no definite D call. V lost 1 base and J 0 bases, leaving 10 bases between the germline ends. This CDR3 has 16 residues. Germline V gene lookup returns CDR1 SGHVS and CDR2 FNYEAQ.

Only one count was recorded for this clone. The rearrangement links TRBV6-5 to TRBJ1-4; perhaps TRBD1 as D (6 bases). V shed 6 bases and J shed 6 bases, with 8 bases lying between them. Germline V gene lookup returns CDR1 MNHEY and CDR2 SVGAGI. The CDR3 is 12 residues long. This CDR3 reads CASRRQDEKLFF. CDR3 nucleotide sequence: TGTGCCAGCAGGAGACAGGATGAAAAACTGTTTTTT.